Below, 32 T cell receptor beta chains from the same sample are listed, as sequenced in a study of blood T cell repertoires in COVID-19. Clones were sequenced by immunoSEQ multiplex PCR, and TCRdb holds only the in-frame ones, with some missing. Of some 340,000 clones detected, 90% appear once; the ten largest clones hold almost 4%. The source material was PBMCs or T cells enriched from blood (not recorded which). Receptors originate from a woman under 40 who had been exposed to COVID-19.

The V gene is TRBV27, the J gene TRBJ1-4; D gene unclear. This CDR3 has 16 residues. With 7 bases removed from V and 5 bases from J, the gap between germline ends came to 20 bases. Germline V lookup: CDR1 MNHEY, CDR2 SMNVEV (reference sequence). CDR3 protein: CASKPVPTSRNEKLFF. CDR3 bases: TGTGCCAGCAAACCAGTGCCAACCTCTAGAAATGAAAAACTGTTTTTT.

The chain employs TRBV2 and TRBJ1-2, with 7 bases fitting TRBD1. With V trimmed by 6 bases and J by 2 bases, 9 bases remained unmatched. CDR1 is SNHLY, CDR2 FYNNEI, per germline. This CDR3 is 15 amino acids long. CDR3 coding DNA: TGTGCCAGCAGGGGGTTCTTCAGGGGGAACTATGGCTACACCTTC. It is translated as CASRGFFRGNYGYTF.

This clone was detected only once. The CDR3 bases are TGTGCCAGCAGCCCTTTTTCTGAGACCCAGTACTTC. The encoded protein is CASSPFSETQYF. The genes are TRBV5-5 and TRBJ2-5; D unresolved. Germline values: CDR1 SGHKS, CDR2 YYEKEE (reference sequence). The CDR3 consists of 12 residues. V lost 4 bases and J 5 bases, leaving 9 bases between the germline ends.

The DNA for the CDR3 is TGCGCCAGCAGCCTTAAAGTACCGGGACAGGGGAACTATGGCTACACCTTC. Translated: CASSLKVPGQGNYGYTF. This chain uses TRBV4-1 with TRBJ1-2, with TRBD1 identical over 10 bases. Germline V gives CDR1 MGHRA, CDR2 YSYEKL. The trim removed 4 bases at V and 2 bases at J, leaving 10 bases unmatched. The CDR3 loop spans 17 amino acids.

The rearrangement links TRBV14 to TRBJ2-1; TRBD1 might be the D (5 bases). The CDR3 totals 16 residues. With 1 base removed from V and 2 bases from J, the gap between germline ends came to 12 bases. The germline gives CDR1 SGHDN, CDR2 FVKESK. As DNA, the CDR3 is TGTGCCAGCAGCCAAGCCGGTGCAGGGACCTACAATGAGCAGTTCTTC. Translated, it gives CASSQAGAGTYNEQFF.

J is TRBJ2-3 and V is TRBV3-1 (or the pseudogene TRBV3-2), with 9 bases matching TRBD1. This CDR3 has 16 residues. Germline CDR1 is LGHDT and CDR2 is YNNKEL (reference sequence). After removal of 5 bases from V and 6 bases from J, the junction contained 12 bases not matched to a gene. In DNA form, the CDR3 reads TGTGCCAGCAGCGGACAGGGGCGTGGAGGGCCTGATACGCAGTATTTT. It translates to CASSGQGRGGPDTQYF.

This clone was found once. This chain connects TRBV19 to TRBJ2-7, with TRBD1 matching 7 bases. The ends lost 3 bases at V and 5 bases at J; junction bases unmatched: 4. Germline loops: CDR1 LNHDA, CDR2 SQIVND (reference sequence). CDR3 length: 13 residues. Here the CDR3 reads CASSIRGRNEQYF. The CDR3 bases are TGTGCCAGTAGTATCAGGGGGAGAAACGAGCAGTACTTC.

The V and J genes are TRBV7-9 and TRBJ1-2; the D gene is possibly TRBD1 (5 bases). This CDR3 has 14 residues. Per the germline V gene, CDR1 is SEHNR and CDR2 is FQNEAQ (reference sequence). Trimming shortened V by 0 bases and J by 4 bases, and 9 bases separated the two germline ends. CDR3 amino acids: CASSLADRPYGYTF. In nucleotides, the CDR3 is TGTGCCAGCAGCTTAGCCGACAGACCCTATGGCTACACCTTC.

The chain carries TRBV5-6 and TRBJ1-2, with D possibly TRBD1 on 6 matching bases. The CDR3 sequence is 13 residues long. Germline CDR1 reads SGHDT; CDR2 reads YYEEEE. Trimming shortened V by 1 base and J by 5 bases, and 9 bases separated the two germline ends. In nucleotides, the CDR3 is TGTGCCAGCAGCTTGAAAGGGGGTTATGGCTACACCTTC. Translation gives CASSLKGGYGYTF.

This clone was recorded only once. The chain couples TRBV20-1 to TRBJ1-4; D gene unclear. Trimming cost V 3 bases and J 4 bases, with 15 bases left between them. This CDR3 has 15 residues. CDR1 and CDR2 from the germline V gene are DFQATT and SNEGSKA (reference sequence). CDR3 nucleotides: TGCAGTGCTAGTGGTGTTATCGGAGGTAATGAAAAACTGTTTTTT. Residues: CSASGVIGGNEKLFF.

This chain joins TRBV7-3 and TRBJ2-5, with D unresolved. The germline CDR1 and CDR2 sequences are SGHTA and FQGTGA. The germline V and J ends were trimmed by 3 bases and 4 bases, with 9 bases remaining between them. This CDR3 spans 13 amino acids. The CDR3 sequence is CASSLERRETQYF. Written as DNA, the CDR3 is TGTGCCAGCAGCTTGGAGCGACGAGAGACCCAGTACTTC. The entire variable domain, with the rest obtained from reference TRBV7-3 and TRBJ2-5, is as follows: GAGVSQTPSNKVTEKGKYVELRCDPISGHTALYWYRQSLGQGPEFLIYFQGTGAADDSGLPNDRFFAVRPEGSVSTLKIQRTERGDSAVYLCASSLERRETQYFGPGTRLLVL.

On this clone: In the same sample, other DNA sequences code for this CDR3. This chain uses TRBV5-1 with TRBJ2-5; D perhaps matches TRBD2 (5 bases). There are 14 residues in the CDR3. Germline CDR1 is SGHRS and CDR2 is YFSETQ. V was shortened by 0 bases and J by 4 bases, with 10 bases between the two germline ends. CDR3 amino acids: CASSLAGLGETQYF. The CDR3, as DNA: TGCGCCAGCAGCTTGGCCGGACTCGGAGAGACCCAGTACTTC.

CDR3 sequence: CASSPTPFYEQYF. CDR3 in DNA: TGTGCCAGCAGTCCAACTCCTTTTTACGAGCAGTACTTC. The rearrangement uses TRBV6-5 and TRBJ2-7; D call uncertain. Germline assignment: CDR1 MNHEY and CDR2 SVGAGI. Trimming left V 5 bases short and J 4 bases short, with 12 bases between. The CDR3 length is 13 residues.

CDR3 protein: CASSIDYRGGQGALGNQPQHF. The CDR3 coding sequence is TGTGCCAGTAGTATAGATTACAGAGGAGGGCAGGGGGCGTTGGGCAATCAGCCCCAGCATTTT. This chain joins TRBV19 and TRBJ1-5, with 8 bases that match TRBD1. Germline-derived CDR1 and CDR2 are LNHDA and SQIVND (reference sequence). Trimming removed 0 bases from V and 2 bases from J; junction bases left unmatched: 18. The CDR3 is 21 residues long. Based on the CDR3 plus reference TRBV19 and TRBJ1-5, the full variable domain is DGGITQSPKYLFRKEGQNVTLSCEQNLNHDAMYWYRQDPGQGLRLIYYSQIVNDFQKGDIAEGYSVSREKKESFPLTVTSAQKNPTAFYLCASSIDYRGGQGALGNQPQHFGDGTRLSIL.

This chain links TRBV9 with TRBJ2-5, with a tentative D call TRBD2 (5 bases). V lost 3 bases and J lost 0, with 12 bases in between. Per germline, CDR1 SGDLS and CDR2 YYNGEE. CDR3 length: 15 residues. The CDR3 DNA follows: TGTGCCAGCAGCGGCGACTATGGGTACCAAGAGACCCAGTACTTC. Residues: CASSGDYGYQETQYF.

The J gene is TRBJ1-1, the V gene TRBV12-3 or TRBV12-4; unclear D gene. V lost 7 bases, J lost 3 bases, and 12 bases lay in between. The CDR3 consists of 13 residues. In nucleotides, the CDR3 is TGTGCCAGCAATTGGCGGAGGTACACTGAAGCTTTCTTT. Its protein product is CASNWRRYTEAFF.

The V call is TRBV5-6, the J call TRBJ2-5; 8 bases are shared with TRBD1. The germline V gene has CDR1 SGHDT and CDR2 YYEEEE. The junction had 1 base not matched to a gene; V was cut back by 0 bases and J by 3 bases. There are 14 residues in the CDR3. CDR3: CASSLAGGEETQYF. For the CDR3, the DNA is TGTGCCAGCAGCTTGGCAGGGGGCGAAGAGACCCAGTACTTC. Filled out from reference TRBV5-6 and TRBJ2-5, the complete variable domain reads DAGVTQSPTHLIKTRGQQVTLRCSPKSGHDTVSWYQQALGQGPQFIFQYYEEEERQRGNFPDRFSGHQFPNYSSELNVNALLLGDSALYLCASSLAGGEETQYFGPGTRLLVL.

The CDR3 spells CASGLVLSGLDGYTF. The CDR3 coding sequence is TGTGCTAGTGGTTTGGTACTATCAGGGCTCGATGGCTACACCTTC. The rearrangement joins TRBV12-5 to TRBJ1-2, with D perhaps TRBD1 (5 bases). V dropped 0 bases and J dropped 6 bases, with 14 bases sitting between them. The CDR3 extends over 15 amino acids. Germline CDR1 and CDR2: LGHNT and FRNRAP.

The rearrangement uses TRBV6-5 and TRBJ2-7; possible D gene TRBD1, 5 bases. CDR3 length: 15 residues. Germline V gives CDR1 MNHEY, CDR2 SVGAGI. Trimming pared 2 bases from V and 0 bases from J, leaving 11 bases between. In nucleotides, the CDR3 is TGTGCCAGCAGTTACAGACCCAGGGACTCCTACGAGCAGTACTTC. Its translation is CASSYRPRDSYEQYF.

In this sample, this clone turned up once. This sample also contains other DNA sequences that code for the same CDR3. V is TRBV2 and J is TRBJ1-2; TRBD1 matches at 7 bases. Trimming at V came to 6 bases and at J to 6 bases, leaving 4 bases not matched to a gene. The CDR3 is 12 residues long. Per germline, CDR1 SNHLY and CDR2 FYNNEI. The CDR3 sequence: CASSADRDGYTF. DNA of the CDR3: TGTGCCAGCAGCGCAGACAGGGATGGCTACACCTTC. Full variable domain (remainder filled in from reference TRBV2 and TRBJ1-2): EPEVTQTPSHQVTQMGQEVILRCVPISNHLYFYWYRQILGQKVEFLVSFYNNEISEKSEIFDDQFSVERPDGSNFTLKIRSTKLEDSAMYFCASSADRDGYTFGSGTRLTVV.

The chain uses TRBV29-1 and TRBJ1-3, with 7 bases matching TRBD1. Germline V CDR1 and CDR2: SQVTM, ANQGSEA. The CDR3 loop spans 14 amino acids. V shed 4 bases and J 4 bases; nucleotides not matched to a gene: 7. CDR3 protein: CSVGPDRVGNTIYF. Written as DNA, the CDR3 is TGCAGCGTTGGCCCCGACAGGGTGGGAAACACCATATATTTT.

The genes are TRBV6-1 and TRBJ2-7, with a tentative D call TRBD1 (6 bases). Germline V lookup: CDR1 MNHNS, CDR2 SASEGT. This CDR3 spans 13 amino acids. V was shortened by 4 bases and J by 6 bases, with 13 bases between the two germline ends. CDR3 protein: CASSGAQGSEQYF. Here the CDR3 DNA reads TGTGCCAGCAGTGGAGCACAGGGCTCCGAGCAGTACTTC.

This clone was recorded only once. The V gene is TRBV9, the J gene TRBJ1-1; D might be TRBD1 (6 bases). CDR1 is SGDLS, CDR2 YYNGEE, per germline. The CDR3 contains 14 residues. Deletions cut 4 bases from V and 5 bases from J, with 15 bases between. This chain's CDR3 is CASSPTGRGTEAFF. CDR3 coding DNA: TGTGCCAGCAGCCCAACGGGGAGGGGGACTGAAGCTTTCTTT.

Of note for this clone: One junction end does not reproduce the germline sequence, and a read error may be involved. The rearrangement joins TRBV5-1 to TRBJ1-6; D is uncertain. CDR1 is SGHRS and CDR2 is YFSETQ in the germline V gene. The CDR3 contains 14 residues. CDR3 amino acids: CASSLGNSNPPLHF. CDR3 nucleotide sequence: TGCGCCAGCAGCTTGGGTAATTCTAATCCACCCCTCCACTTT.

This clone was detected once. The V and J genes are TRBV11-2 and TRBJ2-1, with D tentatively TRBD1 (6 bases). The CDR3 extends over 16 amino acids. Trimming pared 3 bases from V and 4 bases from J, leaving 16 bases between. From germline, CDR1 is SGHAT and CDR2 FQNNGV. The CDR3 spells CASSFQGSPLYNEQFF. Here the CDR3 DNA reads TGTGCCAGCAGCTTCCAGGGGTCTCCCTTATACAATGAGCAGTTCTTC.

The rearrangement links TRBV7-3 to TRBJ2-6; TRBD1 matches at 8 bases. The V gene's germline CDR1 is SGHTA and CDR2 FQGTGA. V shed 8 bases, J shed 3 bases, and the junction held 3 bases outside the gene matches. This CDR3 is built from 14 residues. The CDR3 loop is CASSGGSGANVLTF. DNA for the CDR3: TGTGCCAGCTCAGGGGGCAGTGGGGCCAACGTCCTGACTTTC.

V usage is TRBV12-5 and J usage is TRBJ1-2, with D possibly matching TRBD1 (6 bases). The CDR3 covers 17 residues. V was cut by 6 bases and J by 6 bases, with 26 bases left in between. Germline values: CDR1 LGHNT, CDR2 FRNRAP. The CDR3 region is CASGEGQFLRWKDGYTF. Here the CDR3 DNA reads TGTGCTAGTGGCGAAGGACAGTTTCTACGCTGGAAGGATGGCTACACCTTC.

The CDR3 region has the DNA TGTGCCAGCAGCTTATGGCACAGGAACACCGGGGAGCTGTTTTTT. This codes for CASSLWHRNTGELFF. This chain connects TRBV7-2 to TRBJ2-2; D ambiguous. Between the trimmed V and J ends, which lost 2 bases and 1 base, there was a span of 8 bases. The CDR3 is 15 amino acids. In germline, CDR1 is SGHTA, CDR2 FQGNSA.

This clone was recorded once. The chain employs TRBV4-3 and TRBJ1-2; TRBD1 agrees at 9 bases. The CDR3 is made up of 15 amino acids. Germline V lookup: CDR1 LGHNA, CDR2 YSLEER. The V gene end was trimmed by 4 bases and the J gene end by 8 bases; junction bases not matched to a gene: 11. The CDR3: CASSRGTGSRQGYTF. Written as DNA, the CDR3 is TGCGCCAGCAGCCGGGGGACAGGGAGCCGGCAGGGCTACACCTTC.

The count of this clone is one. The rearrangement links TRBV4-2 to TRBJ1-2; unclear D gene. The germline gives CDR1 LGHNA, CDR2 YNFKEQ. V dropped 6 bases and J dropped 7 bases, with 15 bases sitting between them. The CDR3 is made up of 13 amino acids. CDR3 in amino acids: CASRALAGGGYTF. Here the CDR3 DNA reads TGTGCCAGCAGAGCATTGGCTGGAGGTGGCTACACCTTC.

This clone was seen a single time. V and J are TRBV19 and TRBJ2-3; a weak D match, TRBD2 (6 bases). From germline, CDR1 is LNHDA and CDR2 SQIVND (reference sequence). The V end lost 8 bases, the J end lost 6 bases, and 18 bases lay between the germline ends. This CDR3 contains 14 residues. The CDR3 DNA sequence: TGTGCCAGTCGGCCGACAGCGGGTCGGGATACGCAGTATTTT. The encoded protein is CASRPTAGRDTQYF.

The chain has TRBV7-2 and TRBJ1-1; D is unclear. Germline V gives CDR1 SGHTA, CDR2 FQGNSA. The V and J ends lost 0 bases and 1 base respectively, with 6 bases between them. The CDR3 contains 14 residues. CDR3 bases: TGTGCCAGCAGCTTAGCTGGCTGGAACACTGAAGCTTTCTTT. Amino acid sequence: CASSLAGWNTEAFF.